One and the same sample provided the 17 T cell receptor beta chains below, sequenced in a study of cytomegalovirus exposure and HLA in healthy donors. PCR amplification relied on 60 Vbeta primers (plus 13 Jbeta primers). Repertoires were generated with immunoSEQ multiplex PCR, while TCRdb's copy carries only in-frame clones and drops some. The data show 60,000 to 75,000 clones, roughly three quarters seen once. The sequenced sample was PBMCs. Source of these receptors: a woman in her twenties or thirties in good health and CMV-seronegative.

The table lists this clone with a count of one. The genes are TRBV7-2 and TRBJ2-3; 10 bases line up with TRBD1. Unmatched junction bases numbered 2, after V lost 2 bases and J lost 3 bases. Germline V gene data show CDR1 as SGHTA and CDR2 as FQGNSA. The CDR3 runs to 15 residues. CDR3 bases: TGTGCCAGCAGCTTAAGGACAGGGGGTACAGATACGCAGTATTTT. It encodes CASSLRTGGTDTQYF.

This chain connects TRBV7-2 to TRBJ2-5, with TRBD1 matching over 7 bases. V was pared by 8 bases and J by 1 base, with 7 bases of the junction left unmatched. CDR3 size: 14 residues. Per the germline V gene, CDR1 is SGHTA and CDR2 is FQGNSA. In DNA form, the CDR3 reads TGTGCCAGCGCCTTCGGGGACAGCCAAGAGACCCAGTACTTC. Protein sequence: CASAFGDSQETQYF.

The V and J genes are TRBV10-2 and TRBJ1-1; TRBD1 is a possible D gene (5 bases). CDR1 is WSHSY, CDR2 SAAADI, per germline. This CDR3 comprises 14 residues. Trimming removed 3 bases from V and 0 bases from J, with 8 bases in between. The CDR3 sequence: CASSERGMNTEAFF. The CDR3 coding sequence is TGCGCCAGCAGTGAACGGGGGATGAACACTGAAGCTTTCTTT.

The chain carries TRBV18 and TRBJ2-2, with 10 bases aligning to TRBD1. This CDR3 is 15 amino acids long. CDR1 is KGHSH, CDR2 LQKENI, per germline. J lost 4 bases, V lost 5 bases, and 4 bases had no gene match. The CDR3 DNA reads TGTGCCAGCTCATCGTGGACAGGGGGCACCGGGGAGCTGTTTTTT. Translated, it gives CASSSWTGGTGELFF.

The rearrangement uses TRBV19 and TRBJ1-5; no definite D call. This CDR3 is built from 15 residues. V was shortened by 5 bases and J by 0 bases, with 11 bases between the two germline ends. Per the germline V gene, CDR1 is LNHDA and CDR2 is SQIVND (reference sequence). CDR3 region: CASSGRSHSNQPQHF. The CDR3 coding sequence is TGTGCCAGTAGTGGTCGCAGTCATAGCAATCAGCCCCAGCATTTT. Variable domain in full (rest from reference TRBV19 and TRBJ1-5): DGGITQSPKYLFRKEGQNVTLSCEQNLNHDAMYWYRQDPGQGLRLIYYSQIVNDFQKGDIAEGYSVSREKKESFPLTVTSAQKNPTAFYLCASSGRSHSNQPQHFGDGTRLSIL.

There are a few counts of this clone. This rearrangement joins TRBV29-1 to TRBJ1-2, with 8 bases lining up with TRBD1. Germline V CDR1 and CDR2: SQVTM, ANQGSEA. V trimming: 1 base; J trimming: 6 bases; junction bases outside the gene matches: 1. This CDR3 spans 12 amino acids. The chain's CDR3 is CSVEAGGHGYTF. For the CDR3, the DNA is TGCAGCGTTGAAGCAGGGGGCCATGGCTACACCTTC.

This CDR3 is CASRGTGETQYF. CDR3 in DNA: TGTGCCAGCCGAGGGACAGGAGAGACCCAGTACTTC. This chain links TRBV9 with TRBJ2-5; TRBD1 matches at 8 bases. With V trimmed by 7 bases and J by 4 bases, 3 bases remained unmatched. This CDR3 comprises 12 residues. Germline V CDR1 and CDR2: SGDLS, YYNGEE.

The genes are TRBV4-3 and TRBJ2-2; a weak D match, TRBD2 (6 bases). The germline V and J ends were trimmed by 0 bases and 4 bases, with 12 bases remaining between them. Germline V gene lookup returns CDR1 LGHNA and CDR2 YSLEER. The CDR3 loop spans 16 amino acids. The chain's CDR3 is CASSQEREEGTGELFF. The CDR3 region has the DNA TGCGCCAGCAGCCAAGAGCGGGAAGAGGGCACCGGGGAGCTGTTTTTT.

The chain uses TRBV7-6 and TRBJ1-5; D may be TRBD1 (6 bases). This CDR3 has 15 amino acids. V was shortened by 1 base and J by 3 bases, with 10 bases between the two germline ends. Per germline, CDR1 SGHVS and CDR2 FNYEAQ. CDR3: CASSLGTDHNQPQHF. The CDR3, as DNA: TGTGCCAGCAGCTTAGGGACAGACCACAATCAGCCCCAGCATTTT.

CDR3 region: CASSSATSVSYEQYF. The CDR3, as DNA: TGTGCCAGCAGCTCCGCGACTAGCGTCTCCTACGAGCAGTACTTC. The chain has TRBV7-9 and TRBJ2-5; TRBD2 matches 8 bases. The tail of the sequence fits TRBJ2-7 better, so the J call may be wrong. The CDR3 is 15 residues long. Germline V gives CDR1 SEHNR, CDR2 FQNEAQ (reference sequence).

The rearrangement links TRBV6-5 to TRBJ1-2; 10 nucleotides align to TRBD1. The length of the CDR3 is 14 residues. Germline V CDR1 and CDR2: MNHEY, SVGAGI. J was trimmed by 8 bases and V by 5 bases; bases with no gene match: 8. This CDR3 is CASSHRDRGRGYTF. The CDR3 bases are TGTGCCAGCAGTCACCGGGACAGGGGCCGAGGCTACACCTTC.

In nucleotides, the CDR3 is TGTGCTAGTGGTTTGTACATTTCACCCCTCCACTTT. This encodes CASGLYISPLHF. This chain links TRBV12-5 with TRBJ1-6; no firm D call. CDR1 LGHNT and CDR2 FRNRAP come from the germline V gene. The CDR3 is 12 residues long. V was clipped by 2 bases and J by 9 bases, with 5 bases between them.

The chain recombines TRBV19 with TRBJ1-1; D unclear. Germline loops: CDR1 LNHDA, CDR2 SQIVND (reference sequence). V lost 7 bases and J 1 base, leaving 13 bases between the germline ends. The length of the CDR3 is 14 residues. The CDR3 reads CASTNSPGNTEAFF. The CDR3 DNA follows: TGTGCCAGTACCAATTCCCCGGGGAACACTGAAGCTTTCTTT.

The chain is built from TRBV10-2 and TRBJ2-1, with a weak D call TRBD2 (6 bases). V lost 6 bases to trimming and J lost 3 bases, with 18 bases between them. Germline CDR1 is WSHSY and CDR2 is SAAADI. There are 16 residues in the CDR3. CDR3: CASSDGAAGLYNEQFF. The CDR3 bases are TGCGCCAGCAGCGATGGGGCAGCGGGTCTCTACAATGAGCAGTTCTTC.

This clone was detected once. This CDR3 reads CASSYVTGSAGNTQYF. The CDR3 nucleotides are TGTGCCAGCAGTTATGTGACCGGTTCGGCGGGAAATACGCAGTATTTT. The chain employs TRBV6-7 and TRBJ2-3; D perhaps matches TRBD2 (6 bases). TRBV6-7 is reported as an ORF; its role is uncertain. CDR3 length: 16 amino acids. Between the trimmed V and J ends, which lost 3 bases and 7 bases, there was a span of 20 bases.

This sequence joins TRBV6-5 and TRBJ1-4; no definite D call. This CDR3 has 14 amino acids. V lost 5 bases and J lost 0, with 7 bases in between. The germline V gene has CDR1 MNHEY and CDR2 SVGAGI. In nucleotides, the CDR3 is TGTGCCAGCAGTCGCGGCGCAACTAATGAAAAACTGTTTTTT. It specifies CASSRGATNEKLFF.

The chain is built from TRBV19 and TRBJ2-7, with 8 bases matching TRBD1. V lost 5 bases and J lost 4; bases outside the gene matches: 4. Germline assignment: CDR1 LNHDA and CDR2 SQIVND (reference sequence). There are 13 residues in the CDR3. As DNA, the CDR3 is TGTGCCAGTAGTGCCGGGACAGGATACGAGCAGTACTTC. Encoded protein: CASSAGTGYEQYF.